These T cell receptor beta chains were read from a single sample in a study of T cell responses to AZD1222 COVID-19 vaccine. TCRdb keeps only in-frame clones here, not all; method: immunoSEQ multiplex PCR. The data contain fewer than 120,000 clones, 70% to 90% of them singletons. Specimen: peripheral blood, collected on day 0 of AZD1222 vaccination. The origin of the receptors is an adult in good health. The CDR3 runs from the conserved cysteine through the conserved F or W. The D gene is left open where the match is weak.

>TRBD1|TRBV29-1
CSVGGTGGSEAFF
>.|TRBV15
CATSRVLDNSPLHF
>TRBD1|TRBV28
CATLLQGQNTEAFF
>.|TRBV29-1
CSVMGGLLYGYTF
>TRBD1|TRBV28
CASSPYGTGSNYEQYF
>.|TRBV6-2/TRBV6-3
CASSPRGDTGELFF
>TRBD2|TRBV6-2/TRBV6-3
CASSSPAGPSTDTQYF
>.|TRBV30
CAWGLDNSGNTIYF
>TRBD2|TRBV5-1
CASSLGLAGELYNEQFF
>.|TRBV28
CASSSLGGKGGNYGYTF
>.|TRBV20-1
CSASKEGNRANQPQHF
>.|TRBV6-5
CASSWVGPDNEQFF
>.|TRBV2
CARRTAEVNYGYTF
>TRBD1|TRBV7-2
CASSLAGTGGSGVRQPQHF
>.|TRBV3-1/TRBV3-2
CASSRGAPYEQYF
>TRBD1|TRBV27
CASRGTGGKYEQYF
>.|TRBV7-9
CASSLVKGAKNIQYF
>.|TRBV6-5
CASTSGVKETQYF
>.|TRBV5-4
CASSLDRDTGNTIYF
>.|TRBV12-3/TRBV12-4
CASKYGVGNTIYF
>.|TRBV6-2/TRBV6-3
CASSPGGGSQPQHF
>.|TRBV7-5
CASGTEQWKYGYTF
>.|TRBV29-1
CSTHGAGNTEAFF
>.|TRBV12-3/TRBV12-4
CASSQNTDTQYF
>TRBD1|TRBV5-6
CASSIDPGQGLREQYF
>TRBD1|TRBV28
CASLLGARQGKNTGELFF
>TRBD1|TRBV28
CASSLTGTGAGGYTF
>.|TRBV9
CASSVVGVASYNEQFF
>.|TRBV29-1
CSVAGAFSYEQYF
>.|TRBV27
CASSLSRSSYNEQFF
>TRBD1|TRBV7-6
CASSLDQGARTEAFF
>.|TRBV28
CGSQGEGTDTQYF
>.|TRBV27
CASSLGRSYTGELFF
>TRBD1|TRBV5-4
CASSFGTGDNSPLHF
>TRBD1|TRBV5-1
CASTRRTGGLPDYTF
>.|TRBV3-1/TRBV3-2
CASSQSSWFARPTEAFF
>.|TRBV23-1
CASSRPTGLSNQPQHF
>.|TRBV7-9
CASSSSGTQAFF
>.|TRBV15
CATSRERGGTEAFF
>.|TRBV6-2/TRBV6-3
CASSYNGNYGYTF
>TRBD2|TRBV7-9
CASSYLAGGYEQYF
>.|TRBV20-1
CSARAPETQYF
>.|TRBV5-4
CASSSKGMTTGELFF
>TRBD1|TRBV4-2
CASSQDIRGLDEKLFF
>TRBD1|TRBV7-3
CASSSQGGGTGNTGELFF
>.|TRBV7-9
CASSLASRATDTQYF
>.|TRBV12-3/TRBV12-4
CASREQLYGYTF